The T cell receptor (beta chain) under discussion was sequenced for a study of T cell responses to AZD1222 COVID-19 vaccine. Study outcomes and limitations: Donors skewed white British and female; clonal diversity was possibly underestimated. Seropositivity was recorded at baseline in only a handful of AZD1222 recipients. There were vaccine-associated CD4 TCRs across spike, dominant at 160-218 and 743-854.

Trimming cost V 5 bases and J 2 bases, with 15 bases left between them. The CDR3 runs to 15 residues. Germline CDR1 and CDR2: MNHEY and SVGAGI. Only one count was recorded for this clone. Its antigen remains unknown. Method: immunoSEQ multiplex PCR; TCRdb's copy keeps in-frame clones and lacks some. Of some 110,000 clones listed, around 81% are singletons. This sequence originates from an adult in good health. The rearrangement uses TRBV6-5 and TRBJ1-2, with D perhaps matching TRBD1 (6 bases). The sequencing used peripheral blood, collected on day 0 of AZD1222 vaccination. The CDR3 here is CASSIQGRRNYGYTF. In DNA, the CDR3 is TGTGCCAGCAGTATCCAGGGGAGGCGGAACTATGGCTACACCTTC.